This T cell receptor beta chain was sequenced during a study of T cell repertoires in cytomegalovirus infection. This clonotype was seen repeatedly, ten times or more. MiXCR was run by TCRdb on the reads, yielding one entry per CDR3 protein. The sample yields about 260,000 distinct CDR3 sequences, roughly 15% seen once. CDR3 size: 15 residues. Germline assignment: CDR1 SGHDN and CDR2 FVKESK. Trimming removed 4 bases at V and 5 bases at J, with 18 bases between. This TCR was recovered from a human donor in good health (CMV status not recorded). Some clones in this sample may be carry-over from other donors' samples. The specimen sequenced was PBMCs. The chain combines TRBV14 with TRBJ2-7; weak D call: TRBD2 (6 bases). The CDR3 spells CASSRVGGPVHEQYF. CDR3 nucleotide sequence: TGTGCCAGCAGCCGAGTGGGGGGACCTGTACACGAGCAGTACTTC.